The 4 T cell receptor beta chains presented below share a single source sample, sequenced in a study of blood T cells in healthy people across ages. Through a sample-barcoded 5' primer and a J-beta primer mix, a second PCR was run for roughly 6 to 11 cycles. TCRdb re-derived calls from the 5' RACE reads in MiXCR, one entry per CDR3 protein. The table includes about 830,000 distinct CDR3 sequences, 62% detected once. Sequenced sample: blood. These receptors were collected from a man aged 25 to 40 in good health.

The genes are TRBV2 and TRBJ2-7; 8 bases are a match to TRBD2. The CDR3 has 14 residues. Per germline, CDR1 SNHLY and CDR2 FYNNEI. Trimming at V came to 5 bases and at J to 7 bases, leaving 10 bases not matched to a gene. The CDR3 reads CASSLSGGNNEQYF. DNA of the CDR3: TGTGCCAGCAGTCTAAGCGGGGGTAACAATGAGCAGTACTTC.

The chain is built from TRBV29-1 and TRBJ2-5; no firm D call. The CDR3 runs 14 residues. The ends were cut back, 1 base at V and 5 bases at J, with 14 bases in the middle. Germline V lookup: CDR1 SQVTM, CDR2 ANQGSEA. CDR3 nucleotides: TGCAGCGTTGAAGTCTGGGGATCGAGGGAGACCCAGTACTTC. As protein: CSVEVWGSRETQYF.

With respect to this clonotype: One end of the junction does not line up with germline, which may come from a read error. The rearrangement links TRBV5-1 to TRBJ2-2; a weak D match, TRBD2 (5 bases). CDR1 and CDR2 from the germline V gene are SGHRS and YFSETQ. CDR3 length equals 15 residues. DNA of the CDR3: TGCGCCGGCAGCTTTACCCGGGGAGACACCGGGGAGCTGTTTTTT. This translates into CAGSFTRGDTGELFF. Filled out from reference TRBV5-1 and TRBJ2-2, the complete variable domain reads KAGVTQTPRYLIKTRGQQVTLSCSPISGHRSVSWYQQTPGQGLQFLFEYFSETQRNKGNFPGRFSGRQFSNSRSEMNVSTLELGDSALYLCAGSFTRGDTGELFFGEGSRLTVL.

In this sample, this clonotype turned up a few times. This chain joins TRBV7-2 and TRBJ2-5, with no clear D. Trimming shortened V by 1 base and J by 5 bases, and 11 bases separated the two germline ends. The CDR3 length is 14 residues. Germline CDR1 reads SGHTA; CDR2 reads FQGNSA. As DNA, the CDR3 is TGTGCCAGCAGCTTAGATTCCTTTTACGAGACCCAGTACTTC. Its translation is CASSLDSFYETQYF.